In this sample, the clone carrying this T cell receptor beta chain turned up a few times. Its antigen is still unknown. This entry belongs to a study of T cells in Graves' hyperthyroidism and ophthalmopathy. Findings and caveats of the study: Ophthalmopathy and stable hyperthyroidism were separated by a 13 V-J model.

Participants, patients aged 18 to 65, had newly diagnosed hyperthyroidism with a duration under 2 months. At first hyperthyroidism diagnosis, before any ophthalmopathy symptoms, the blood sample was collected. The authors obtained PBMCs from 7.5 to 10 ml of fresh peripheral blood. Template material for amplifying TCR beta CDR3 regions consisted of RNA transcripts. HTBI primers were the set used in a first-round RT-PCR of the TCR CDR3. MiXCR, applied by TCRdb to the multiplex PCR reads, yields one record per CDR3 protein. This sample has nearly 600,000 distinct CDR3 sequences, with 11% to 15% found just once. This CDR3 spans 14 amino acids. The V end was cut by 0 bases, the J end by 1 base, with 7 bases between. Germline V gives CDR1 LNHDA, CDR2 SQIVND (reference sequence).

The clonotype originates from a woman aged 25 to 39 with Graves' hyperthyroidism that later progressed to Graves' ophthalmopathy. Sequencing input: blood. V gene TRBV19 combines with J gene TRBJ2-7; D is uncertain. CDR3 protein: CASSIDFLSYEQYF. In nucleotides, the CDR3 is TGTGCCAGTAGTATAGACTTCCTATCCTACGAGCAGTACTTC.